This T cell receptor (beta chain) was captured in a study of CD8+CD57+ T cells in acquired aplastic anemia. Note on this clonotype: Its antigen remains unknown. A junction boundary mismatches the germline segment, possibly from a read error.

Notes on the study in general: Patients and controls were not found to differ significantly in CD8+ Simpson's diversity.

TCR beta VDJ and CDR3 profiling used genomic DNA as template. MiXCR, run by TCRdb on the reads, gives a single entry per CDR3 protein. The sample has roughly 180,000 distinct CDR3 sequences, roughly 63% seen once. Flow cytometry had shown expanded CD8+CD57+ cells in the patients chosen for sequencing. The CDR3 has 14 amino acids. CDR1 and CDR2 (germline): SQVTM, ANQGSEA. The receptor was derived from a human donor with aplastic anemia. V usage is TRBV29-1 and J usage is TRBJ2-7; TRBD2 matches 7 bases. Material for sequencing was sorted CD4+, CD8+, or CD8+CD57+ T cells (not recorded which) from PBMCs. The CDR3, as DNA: TGCGGCGTTAATAGGGCGGGGGTAGACTACGAGCAGTACTTC. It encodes CGVNRAGVDYEQYF.